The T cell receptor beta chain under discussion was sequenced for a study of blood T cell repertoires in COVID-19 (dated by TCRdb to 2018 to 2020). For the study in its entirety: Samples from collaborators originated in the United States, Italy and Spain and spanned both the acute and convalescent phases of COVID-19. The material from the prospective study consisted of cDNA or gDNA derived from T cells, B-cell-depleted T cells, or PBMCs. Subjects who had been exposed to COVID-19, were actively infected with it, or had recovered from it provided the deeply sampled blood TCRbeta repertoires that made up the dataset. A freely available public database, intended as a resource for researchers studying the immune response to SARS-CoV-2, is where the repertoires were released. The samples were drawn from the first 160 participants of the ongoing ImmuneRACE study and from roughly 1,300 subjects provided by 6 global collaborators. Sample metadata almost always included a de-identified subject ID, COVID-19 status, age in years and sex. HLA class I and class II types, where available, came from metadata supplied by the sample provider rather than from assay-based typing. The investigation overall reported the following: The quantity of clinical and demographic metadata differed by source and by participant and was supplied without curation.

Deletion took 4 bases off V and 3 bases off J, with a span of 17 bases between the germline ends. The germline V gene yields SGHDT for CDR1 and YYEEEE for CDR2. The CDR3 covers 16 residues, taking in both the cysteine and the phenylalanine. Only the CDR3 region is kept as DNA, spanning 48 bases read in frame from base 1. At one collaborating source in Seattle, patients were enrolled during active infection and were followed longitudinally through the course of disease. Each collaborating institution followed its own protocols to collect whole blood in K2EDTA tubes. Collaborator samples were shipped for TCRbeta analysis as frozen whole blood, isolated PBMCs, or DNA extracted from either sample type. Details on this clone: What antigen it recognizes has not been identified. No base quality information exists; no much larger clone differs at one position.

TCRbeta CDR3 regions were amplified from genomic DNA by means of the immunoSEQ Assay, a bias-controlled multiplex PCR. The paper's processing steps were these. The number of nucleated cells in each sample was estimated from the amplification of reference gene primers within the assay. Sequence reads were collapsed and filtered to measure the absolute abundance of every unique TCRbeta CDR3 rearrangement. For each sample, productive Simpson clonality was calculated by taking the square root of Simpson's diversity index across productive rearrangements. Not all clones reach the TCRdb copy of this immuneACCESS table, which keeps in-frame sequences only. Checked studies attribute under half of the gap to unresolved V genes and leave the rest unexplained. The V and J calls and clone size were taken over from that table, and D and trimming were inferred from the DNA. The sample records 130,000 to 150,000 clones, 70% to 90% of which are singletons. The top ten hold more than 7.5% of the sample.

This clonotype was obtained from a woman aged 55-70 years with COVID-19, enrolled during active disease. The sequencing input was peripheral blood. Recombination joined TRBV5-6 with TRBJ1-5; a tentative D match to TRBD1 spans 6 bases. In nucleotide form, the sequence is TGTGCCAGCAGCCCGGGGGGGGCAGGTTTCAATCAGCCCCAGCATTTT. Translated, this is CASSPGGAGFNQPQHF.